This TCR beta chain was obtained from a study of blood T cell repertoires in COVID-19. In the study overall: Material from acute and convalescent COVID-19 was sourced from the United States, Italy and Spain. Sources were T cells, B-cell-depleted T cells, or PBMCs; the material itself was cDNA or gDNA.

There are a few counts of this clone. Under the authors' procedure: Estimation of nucleated cell counts was performed using reference gene primer amplification. This table comes from immunoSEQ multiplex PCR, and its TCRdb copy is limited to in-frame clones, with some not included. That table gives V, J and clone size, and the DNA gave D and trimming. In the table there are more than 50,000 clones, about 74% of which are singletons. Germline CDR1 reads LGHDT; CDR2 reads YNNKEL (reference sequence). This CDR3 comprises 21 residues. V trimming: 1 base; J trimming: 1 base; junction bases outside the gene matches: 18.

This TCR was sampled from a woman of 80 years or more with acute or convalescent COVID-19. The V call is TRBV3-1 (or the pseudogene TRBV3-2), the J call TRBJ2-3; 9 bases line up with TRBD2. Material for sequencing was peripheral blood. The CDR3 loop is CASSQVRRRSGRNYGTDTQYF. The CDR3 nucleotides read TGTGCCAGCAGCCAAGTCCGGCGGAGAAGCGGGAGGAACTATGGCACAGATACGCAGTATTTT.